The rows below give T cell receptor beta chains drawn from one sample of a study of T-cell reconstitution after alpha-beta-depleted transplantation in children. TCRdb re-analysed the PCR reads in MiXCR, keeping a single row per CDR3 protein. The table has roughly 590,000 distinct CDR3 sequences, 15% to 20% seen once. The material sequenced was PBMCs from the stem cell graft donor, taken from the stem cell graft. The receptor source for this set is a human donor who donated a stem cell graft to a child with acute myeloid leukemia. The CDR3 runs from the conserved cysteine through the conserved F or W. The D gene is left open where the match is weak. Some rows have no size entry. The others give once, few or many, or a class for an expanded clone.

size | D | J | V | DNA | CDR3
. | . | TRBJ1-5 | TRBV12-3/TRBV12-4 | TGTGCCAGCAGTCCAACCTGGGCCAGCAATCAGCCCCAGCATTTT | CASSPTWASNQPQHF
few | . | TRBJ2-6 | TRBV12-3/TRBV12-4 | TGTGCCAGCAGTTTAGGCAGTGGGGGTGGGGCCAACGTCCTGACTTTC | CASSLGSGGGANVLTF
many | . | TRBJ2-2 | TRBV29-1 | TGCAGCGGCCTCGGGAACACCGGGGAGCTGTTTTTT | CSGLGNTGELFF
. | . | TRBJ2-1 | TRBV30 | TGTGCCTGGAGCCGGATGTCAGGGCGAGGGGATAAGCAGTTCTTC | CAWSRMSGRGDKQFF
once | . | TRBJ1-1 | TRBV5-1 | TGCGCCAGCAGCTTGAGGCCCCGAAACTTGAACACTGAAGCTTTCTTT | CASSLRPRNLNTEAFF
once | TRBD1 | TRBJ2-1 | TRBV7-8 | TGTGCCAGCACCGGACAGGCGGACTCCTACAATGAGCAGTTCTTC | CASTGQADSYNEQFF
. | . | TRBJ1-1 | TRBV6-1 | TGTGCCAGCATTCGGAGCGGGGTAGAGACTGAAGCTTTCTTT | CASIRSGVETEAFF
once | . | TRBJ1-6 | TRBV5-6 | TGTGCCAGCAGCTCTGGGAATTCAGCCCTCCACTTT | CASSSGNSALHF
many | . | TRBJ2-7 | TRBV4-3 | TGCGCCAGCAGCACCAGGTCGGGAGCCGAGCAGTACTTC | CASSTRSGAEQYF
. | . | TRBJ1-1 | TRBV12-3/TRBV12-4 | TGTGCCAGCAGTATCCAAACAGGGCCGGACGCTTTCTTT | CASSIQTGPDAFF
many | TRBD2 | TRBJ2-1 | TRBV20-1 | TGCAGTGCCCGAACGGGGGGGCGTGACAATGAGCAGTTCTTC | CSARTGGRDNEQFF
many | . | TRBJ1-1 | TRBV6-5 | TGTGCCAGCAGTTCCCTCCTATTCGACTCTGAAGCTTTCTTT | CASSSLLFDSEAFF
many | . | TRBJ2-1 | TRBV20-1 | TGCAGTGCCGTCCGGGTCGAGGAGCAGTTCTTC | CSAVRVEEQFF
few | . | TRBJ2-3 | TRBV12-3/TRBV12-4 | TGTGCCAGCAGTTTAGGTGGGGGATTCACAGATACGCAGTATTTT | CASSLGGGFTDTQYF
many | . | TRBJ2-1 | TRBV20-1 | TGCAGTGCTAGGGGCGTGGTGGCAGGGCCTTACAATGAGCAGTTCTTC | CSARGVVAGPYNEQFF
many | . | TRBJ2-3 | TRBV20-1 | TGCAGTGCTAGAGCCCTGGACCGCCGTCGCACAGATACGCAGTATTTT | CSARALDRRRTDTQYF
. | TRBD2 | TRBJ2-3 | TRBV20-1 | TGCAGTGCTAGACAGGGAGGGGATACGCAGTATTTT | CSARQGGDTQYF
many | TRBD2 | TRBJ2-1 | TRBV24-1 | TGTGCCACCAGTGATCCGCTAACACTAGCGGGGGGTTACAATGAGCAGTTCTTC | CATSDPLTLAGGYNEQFF
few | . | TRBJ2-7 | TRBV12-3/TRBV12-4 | TGTGCCAGCAAACTCTCTCCCCTCCAGGGCGAGCAGTACTTC | CASKLSPLQGEQYF
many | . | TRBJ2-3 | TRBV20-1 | TGCAGTGCTAGTGCAGGCACAGATACGCAGTATTTT | CSASAGTDTQYF
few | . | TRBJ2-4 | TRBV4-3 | TGCGCCAGCAGCCTCCTTGCCGGGACAAAAAAAAACATTCAGTACTTC | CASSLLAGTKKNIQYF
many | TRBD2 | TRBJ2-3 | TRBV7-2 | TGTGCCAGCAGCCCTAACGGGGGGGCCAACACAGATACGCAGTATTTT | CASSPNGGANTDTQYF
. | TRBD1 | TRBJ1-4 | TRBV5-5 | TGTGCCAGCAGCCTACAGGGGGAAGGAAACCTGTTTTTT | CASSLQGEGNLFF
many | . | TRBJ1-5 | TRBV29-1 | TGCAGCGTTGATTCAGGGAATTATAGCAATCAGCCCCAGCATTTT | CSVDSGNYSNQPQHF
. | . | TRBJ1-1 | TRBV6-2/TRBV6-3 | TGTGCCAGCAGCCGCGGACGGAGAGCGTCTGAAGCTTTCTTT | CASSRGRRASEAFF
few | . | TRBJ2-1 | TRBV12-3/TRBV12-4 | TGTGCCAGCAGTTTCGGGTCAGGCTACTACAATGAGCAGTTCTTC | CASSFGSGYYNEQFF
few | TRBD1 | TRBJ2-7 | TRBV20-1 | TGCAGTGCCCAAGGACAGGGGCAAGTTAGTAGCTCCTACGAGCAGTACTTC | CSAQGQGQVSSSYEQYF
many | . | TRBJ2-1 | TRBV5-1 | TGCGCCAGCAGCATTACAGATTACAATGAGCAGTTCTTC | CASSITDYNEQFF
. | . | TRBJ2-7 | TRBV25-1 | TGTGCCAGCACCCATGGGGGGGCAGGACTCCTGTACGAGCAGTACTTC | CASTHGGAGLLYEQYF
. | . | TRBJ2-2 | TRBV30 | TGTGCCTGGAACCAGAACACCGGGGAGCTGTTTTTT | CAWNQNTGELFF
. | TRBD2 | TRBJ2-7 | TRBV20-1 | TGCAGTGCTAGGCTAACTAGCGGTCTAACCTACGAGCAGTACTTC | CSARLTSGLTYEQYF
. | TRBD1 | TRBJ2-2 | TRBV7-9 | TGTGCCAGCAGCTCAACGGGACAGGCGAACACCGGGGAGCTGTTTTTT | CASSSTGQANTGELFF
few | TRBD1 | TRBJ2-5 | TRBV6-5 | TGTGCCAGCAGTTTAAGACAGGGCCCAGAGACCCAGTACTTC | CASSLRQGPETQYF
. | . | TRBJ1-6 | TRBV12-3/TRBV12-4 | TGTGCCAGCAGACACCAGGGCACGGATAATTCACCCCTCCACTTT | CASRHQGTDNSPLHF
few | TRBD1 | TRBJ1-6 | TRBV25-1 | TGTGCCAGCAGTCCTCGACAGGGCCCTGGTTCACCCCTCCACTTT | CASSPRQGPGSPLHF
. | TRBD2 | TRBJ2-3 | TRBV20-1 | TGCAGTGCTAGGAGACTAGCGGGGGGGCCAGATACGCAGTATTTT | CSARRLAGGPDTQYF
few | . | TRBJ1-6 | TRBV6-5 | TGTGCCAGCAGGCCAGGGGCCAGCTCCTATAATTCACCCCTCCACTTT | CASRPGASSYNSPLHF
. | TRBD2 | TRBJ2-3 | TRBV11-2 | TGTGCCAGCAGCTTAGTTTCGACTAGCGGGGGGGCCGAAGCAGATACGCAGTATTTT | CASSLVSTSGGAEADTQYF
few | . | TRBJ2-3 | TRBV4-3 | TGCGCCAGCAGCCAAGATCCCCGCACAGATACGCAGTATTTT | CASSQDPRTDTQYF
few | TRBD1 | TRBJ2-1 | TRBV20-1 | TGCAGTGCTAGCCGGACAGGGAATGAGCAGTTCTTC | CSASRTGNEQFF
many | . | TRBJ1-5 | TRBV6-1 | TGTGCCAGCAGCCCCAGACAGATCAATCAGCCCCAGCATTTT | CASSPRQINQPQHF
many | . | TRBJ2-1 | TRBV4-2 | TGTGCCAGCAGCCCAACGGCCGGGGGCGTCGATGAGCAGTTCTTC | CASSPTAGGVDEQFF
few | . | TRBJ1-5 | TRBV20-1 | TGCAGTGCTCCCGGGCCTGTCCCCAATCAGCCCCAGCATTTT | CSAPGPVPNQPQHF
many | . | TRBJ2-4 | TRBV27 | TGTGCCAGCAGTCCTGGGGGAGGAGCCAAAAACATTCAGTACTTC | CASSPGGGAKNIQYF
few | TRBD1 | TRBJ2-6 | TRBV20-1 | TGCAGTGCTAGAGATCCACAGGGGGCGTTTAGGGGGGCCAACGTCCTGACTTTC | CSARDPQGAFRGANVLTF
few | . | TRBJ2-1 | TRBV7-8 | TGTGCCAGCAGCTTACCCGAGCAGTTCTTC | CASSLPEQFF
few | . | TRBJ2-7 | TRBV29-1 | TGCAGCGTTGAAGATACCGGGCAGGGCCCCTACGAGCAGTACTTC | CSVEDTGQGPYEQYF
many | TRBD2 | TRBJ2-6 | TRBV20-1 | TGCAGTGCTAGAGGGGGGGGACTACGTTCCTCTGGGGCCAACGTCCTGACTTTC | CSARGGGLRSSGANVLTF
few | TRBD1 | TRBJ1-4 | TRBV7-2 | TGTGCCAGCAGCGGGGTCGCGACCGGGACAGGGGAAAAACTGTTTTTT | CASSGVATGTGEKLFF
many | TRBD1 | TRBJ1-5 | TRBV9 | TGTGCCAGCAGCGGTGGACAGGGAAAGCCCCAGCATTTT | CASSGGQGKPQHF
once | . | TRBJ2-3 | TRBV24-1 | TGTGCCACCAGTGATCTCGGGGCCTCTCACTCAGATACGCAGTATTTT | CATSDLGASHSDTQYF
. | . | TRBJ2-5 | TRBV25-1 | TGTGCCACCGCTCTGGTCGGGTCAGAGACCCAGTACTTC | CATALVGSETQYF
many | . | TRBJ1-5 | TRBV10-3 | TGTGCCATCAGTCCTCAGGGCGGCAATCAGCCCCAGCATTTT | CAISPQGGNQPQHF
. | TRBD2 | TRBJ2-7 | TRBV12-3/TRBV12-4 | TGTGCCAGCCAAGACGGGGGGGCTTTCTACGAGCAGTACTTC | CASQDGGAFYEQYF